This is a list of T cell receptor beta chains from one sample in a study of T-cell reconstitution after alpha-beta-depleted transplantation in children. TCRdb analysed the PCR reads with MiXCR anew, one entry per CDR3 protein. The sample holds 550,000 to 800,000 distinct CDR3 sequences, about an eighth seen once. The sequencing here drew on PBMCs, taken before TCRalphabeta/CD19-depleted stem cell transplant. These receptors originate from a girl aged 2 to 10 with congenital amegakaryocytic thrombocytopenia, due to receive a stem cell transplant. Each CDR3 is given with its conserved first and last residue. D genes are given only for firm matches. Clone size is stated in some rows and not others, as once, few, many or a class when expanded.

V gene	J gene	CDR3 length	D gene	clone size	CDR3 protein	CDR3 DNA
TRBV7-9	TRBJ2-7	16	NA	NA	CASSKTTSSVSYEQYF	TGTGCCAGCAGTAAAACGACTAGTAGTGTCTCCTACGAGCAGTACTTC
TRBV5-1	TRBJ2-5	15	NA	NA	CASSPARILQETQYF	TGCGCCAGCAGCCCTGCACGAATCCTCCAAGAGACCCAGTACTTC
TRBV20-1	TRBJ2-7	13	NA	many	CSASLGGLNEQYF	TGCAGTGCTAGTCTGGGGGGCCTAAACGAGCAGTACTTC
TRBV5-1	TRBJ1-1	15	NA	NA	CASSLRTRGNTEAFF	TGCGCCAGCAGCTTGAGGACAAGGGGGAACACTGAAGCTTTCTTT
TRBV27	TRBJ2-3	15	TRBD2	many	CASSLWAGGKDTQYF	TGTGCCAGCAGTTTATGGGCGGGAGGGAAAGATACGCAGTATTTT
TRBV19	TRBJ2-1	16	NA	NA	CASSINSDPSYNEQFF	TGTGCCAGTAGTATTAATTCGGACCCCTCCTACAATGAGCAGTTCTTC
TRBV20-1	TRBJ1-1	14	NA	NA	CSAPEVRSGTEAFF	TGCAGTGCCCCAGAGGTTAGGTCGGGAACTGAAGCTTTCTTT
TRBV20-1	TRBJ2-1	14	NA	NA	CSARGPVISNEQFF	TGCAGTGCTAGAGGACCGGTCATATCCAATGAGCAGTTCTTC
TRBV21-1	TRBJ2-7	15	NA	NA	CASSKNLLAGYEQYF	TGTGCCAGCAGCAAAAATTTACTAGCGGGGTACGAGCAGTACTTC
TRBV28	TRBJ2-5	18	TRBD1	NA	CASSQNYRDRGTQETQYF	TGTGCCAGCAGCCAAAATTACCGGGACAGGGGAACCCAAGAGACCCAGTACTTC
TRBV7-9	TRBJ2-5	12	NA	NA	CASSYELETQYF	TGTGCCAGCAGCTACGAGTTGGAGACCCAGTACTTC
TRBV30	TRBJ1-4	14	TRBD1	few	CAWGTTGGREKLFF	TGTGCCTGGGGCACAACAGGGGGAAGGGAAAAACTGTTTTTT
TRBV20-1	TRBJ2-7	15	TRBD2	NA	CSALDLAGGSYEQYF	TGCAGTGCCCTAGACCTAGCGGGAGGTTCGTACGAGCAGTACTTC
TRBV5-1	TRBJ2-7	14	TRBD1	many	CASSLEGQAYEQYF	TGCGCCAGCAGCTTGGAGGGACAGGCCTACGAGCAGTACTTC
TRBV5-1	TRBJ2-3	13	NA	many	CASSPRGGDTQYF	TGCGCCAGCAGCCCCCGAGGGGGAGATACGCAGTATTTT